This T cell receptor (beta chain) comes out of a study of beta chain features in type 1 diabetes. Remarks on this clone: Its antigen remains unidentified.

Of the isolated RNA, all was reverse transcribed, and so the sequenced material was expressed TCRB transcripts. Stem cell-like memory T cell samples were sequenced, and they averaged approximately 990,000 reads. Libraries were prepared by immunoSEQ multiplex PCR; TCRdb keeps only in-frame clonotypes and omits some of them. The sample consists of 70,000 to 90,000 clones, around a third of them appearing once. Study conclusions and caveats: Comparison showed that naive, central memory and Treg TCRB repertoires appeared more similar among patients than among healthy donors. The study notes PCR might favor shorter templates equally in patients and controls.

By way of CD45RO/CCR7/CD25/CD127/CD95/CD27, the CD4+ regulatory, stem cell-like memory, central memory and naive cells were sorted. This receptor was identified in a woman under 30 in good health. Sequenced input: stem cell memory CD4+ T cells from blood.

The CDR3 DNA follows: TGCGCCAGCAGCCAAGGCGGGGGGACGTTAGATACGCAGTATTTT. Translated: CASSQGGGTLDTQYF. This rearrangement joins TRBV4-3 to TRBJ2-3; TRBD2 agrees at 8 bases. The trim removed 1 base at V and 5 bases at J, leaving 5 bases unmatched. From germline, CDR1 is LGHNA and CDR2 YSLEER. The CDR3 contains 15 residues.